What follows are 3 T cell receptor beta chains derived from one specimen sequenced in a study of CD8 T cells in Susac syndrome. RNA totalling roughly 0.5 to 1 ug underwent reverse transcription with random hexamers. MiXCR, run by TCRdb on the immunoSEQ multiplex PCR reads, gives a single entry per CDR3 protein. The sample holds 150,000 to 200,000 distinct CDR3 sequences; nearly 95% are singletons and the top ten take 0.093%. The sample consisted of CD4+ T cells from PBMCs. The receptors shown here come from a human donor with multiple sclerosis.

V usage is TRBV9 and J usage is TRBJ2-5, with 8 positions matching TRBD1. Looked up from germline, CDR1 is SGDLS and CDR2 is YYNGEE. V lost 1 base, J lost 3 bases, and 5 bases stayed unmatched. The CDR3 runs to 15 residues. CDR3 amino acids: CASSVRTGNEETQYF. CDR3 DNA sequence: TGTGCCAGCAGCGTAAGGACAGGGAATGAAGAGACCCAGTACTTC.

The rearrangement uses TRBV29-1 and TRBJ2-5, with D possibly being TRBD1 or TRBD2 (5 bases each). This CDR3 spans 15 amino acids. V was shortened by 6 bases and J by 2 bases, with 19 bases between the two germline ends. CDR1 is SQVTM, CDR2 ANQGSEA, per germline. The CDR3 spells CSVAVPGTEQETQYF. The CDR3 coding sequence is TGCAGCGTAGCCGTCCCCGGGACGGAACAAGAGACCCAGTACTTC.

The chain is built from TRBV28 and TRBJ1-2; unclear D gene. Germline V CDR1 and CDR2: MDHEN, SYDVKM. The V end lost 6 bases, the J end lost 7 bases, and 9 bases lay between the germline ends. The CDR3 is made up of 11 amino acids. CDR3: CASRGLGGYTF. The CDR3 DNA reads as TGTGCCAGCAGGGGGTTGGGTGGCTACACCTTC.